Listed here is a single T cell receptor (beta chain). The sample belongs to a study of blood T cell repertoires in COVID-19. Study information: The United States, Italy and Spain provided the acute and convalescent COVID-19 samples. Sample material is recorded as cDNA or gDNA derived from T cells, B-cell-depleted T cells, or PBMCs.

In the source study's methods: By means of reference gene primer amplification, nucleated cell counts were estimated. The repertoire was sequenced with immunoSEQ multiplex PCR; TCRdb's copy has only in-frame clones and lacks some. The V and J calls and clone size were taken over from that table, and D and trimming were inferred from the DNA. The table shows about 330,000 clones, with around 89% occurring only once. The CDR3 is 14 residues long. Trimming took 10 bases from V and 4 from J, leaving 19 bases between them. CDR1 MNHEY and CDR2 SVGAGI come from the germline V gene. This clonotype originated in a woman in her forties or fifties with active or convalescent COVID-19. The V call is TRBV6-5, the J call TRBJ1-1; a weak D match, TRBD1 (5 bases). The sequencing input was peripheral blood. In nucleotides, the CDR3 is TGTGCCACCAACCCCGGGGGGTACGGCACTGAAGCTTTCTTT. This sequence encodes CATNPGGYGTEAFF.